Below are 10 T cell receptor beta chains sequenced from a single sample in a study of control samples from healthy donors and cancer patients. Here immunoSEQ multiplex PCR was the method, and the copy in TCRdb shows in-frame clones only, minus some. This sample has around 100,000 clones; roughly nine tenths occur once, and the top ten carry 2% to 2.5%. The source material was blood. These receptors came from a woman between 18 and 30 years old in good health.

The chain combines TRBV2 with TRBJ2-7, with D perhaps TRBD1 or TRBD2 (5 bases each). Germline CDR1 is SNHLY and CDR2 is FYNNEI. This CDR3 has 14 amino acids. V was pared by 8 bases and J by 6 bases, with 20 bases between. Written as DNA, the CDR3 is TGTGCCAGCCCAAAATCTGCAGTAGGGACCGAGCAGTACTTC. Its translation: CASPKSAVGTEQYF. Complete variable domain (other parts from reference TRBV2 and TRBJ2-7): EPEVTQTPSHQVTQMGQEVILRCVPISNHLYFYWYRQILGQKVEFLVSFYNNEISEKSEIFDDQFSVERPDGSNFTLKIRSTKLEDSAMYFCASPKSAVGTEQYFGPGTRLTVT.

CDR3 sequence (DNA): TGTGCCAGCAGCGAGGTAGCGGGGGGACTGTACCAAGAGACCCAGTACTTC. Its translation: CASSEVAGGLYQETQYF. The chain joins TRBV28 to TRBJ2-5; 10 bases map to TRBD2. CDR1 is MDHEN, CDR2 SYDVKM, per germline. Trimming took 6 bases from V and 0 from J; bases not matched to a gene: 10. This CDR3 spans 17 amino acids.

The V call is TRBV4-2, the J call TRBJ2-5; perhaps TRBD2 as D (6 bases). The germline gives CDR1 LGHNA, CDR2 YNFKEQ. V was shortened by 0 bases and J by 3 bases, with 11 bases between the two germline ends. The CDR3 has 15 amino acids. CDR3 amino acids: CASSQEPGVKETQYF. Written as DNA, the CDR3 is TGTGCCAGCAGCCAAGAACCGGGAGTCAAAGAGACCCAGTACTTC.

J is TRBJ2-3 and V is TRBV5-4; TRBD1 aligns across 9 bases. V dropped 1 base and J dropped 4; count of bases not matched to a gene: 4. Germline-derived CDR1 and CDR2 are SGHNT and YYREEE (reference sequence). The CDR3 has 15 residues. Here the CDR3 reads CASSLLDRGSDTQYF. The DNA of the CDR3 is TGTGCCAGCAGCTTGCTCGACAGGGGGTCAGATACGCAGTATTTT.

The chain has TRBV28 and TRBJ1-4; D possibly corresponds to TRBD1 (6 bases). The CDR3 runs to 12 residues. CDR1 MDHEN and CDR2 SYDVKM come from the germline V gene. V was cut by 10 bases and J by 5 bases, with 11 bases left in between. CDR3 in amino acids: CATHQGNEKLFF. CDR3 DNA: TGTGCCACCCACCAGGGGAATGAAAAACTGTTTTTT.

V usage is TRBV24-1 and J usage is TRBJ2-5; 11 nucleotides line up with TRBD2. The ends lost 3 bases at V and 10 bases at J; junction bases unmatched: 18. This CDR3 region has 18 residues. Looked up from germline, CDR1 is KGHDR and CDR2 is SFDVKD. CDR3 region: CATSDRLPVAGGPRGQYF. CDR3 bases: TGTGCCACCAGTGATCGACTACCGGTAGCGGGAGGGCCGAGGGGCCAGTACTTC.

V and J are TRBV12-3 or TRBV12-4 and TRBJ1-4, with unresolved D. The CDR3 is made up of 13 amino acids. V was clipped by 6 bases and J by 2 bases, with 7 bases between them. The DNA for the CDR3 is TGTGCCAGCAGGACCGGGACTAATGAAAAACTGTTTTTT. As protein: CASRTGTNEKLFF.

J is TRBJ2-1 and V is TRBV7-6; possible D gene TRBD2, 5 bases. Trimming cost V 2 bases and J 3 bases, with 11 bases left between them. This CDR3 is built from 15 residues. The germline V gene encodes CDR1 SGHVS and CDR2 FNYEAQ. The CDR3 nucleotides read TGTGCCAGCAGCTTAAGCGGAGACTACTACAATGAGCAGTTCTTC. Amino acid sequence: CASSLSGDYYNEQFF.

This clone was observed once. The CDR3 coding sequence is TGTGCCAGCAGCTACAGTACGGGGGTCCTCCAAGAGACCCAGTACTTC. Its protein product is CASSYSTGVLQETQYF. This sequence joins TRBV7-9 and TRBJ2-5; possibly TRBD2 for D (6 bases). CDR1 and CDR2 (germline): SEHNR, FQNEAQ (reference sequence). V was pared by 4 bases and J by 1 base, with 16 bases between. This CDR3 contains 16 residues.

The V call is TRBV12-3 or TRBV12-4, the J call TRBJ2-5; TRBD2 aligns across 7 bases. V was pared by 5 bases and J by 5 bases, with 5 bases of the junction left unmatched. The CDR3 covers 13 residues. CDR3 region: CASSTLGGETQYF. CDR3 nucleotide sequence: TGTGCCAGCAGTACACTGGGGGGGGAGACCCAGTACTTC.